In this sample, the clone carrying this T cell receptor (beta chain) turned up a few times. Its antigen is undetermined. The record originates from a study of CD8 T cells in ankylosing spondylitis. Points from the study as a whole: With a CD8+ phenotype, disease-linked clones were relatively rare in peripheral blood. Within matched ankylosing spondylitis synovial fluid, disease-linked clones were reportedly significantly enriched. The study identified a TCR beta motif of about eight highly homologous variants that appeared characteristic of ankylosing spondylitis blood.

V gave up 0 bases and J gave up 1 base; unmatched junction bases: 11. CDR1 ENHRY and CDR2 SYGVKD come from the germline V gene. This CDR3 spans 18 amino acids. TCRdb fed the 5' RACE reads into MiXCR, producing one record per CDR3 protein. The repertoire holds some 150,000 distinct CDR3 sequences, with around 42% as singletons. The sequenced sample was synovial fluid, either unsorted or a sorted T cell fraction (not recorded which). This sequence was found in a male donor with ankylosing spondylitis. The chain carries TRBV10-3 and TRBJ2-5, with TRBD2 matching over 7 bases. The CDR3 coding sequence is TGTGCCATCAGTGAGTCCCCGGGTGCGGGGGAGATCCAAGAGACCCAGTACTTC. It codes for CAISESPGAGEIQETQYF.